Below are 12 T cell receptor beta chains sequenced from a single sample in a study of blood T cells in healthy people across ages. PCR was performed a second time for roughly 6 to 12 cycles using a sample-barcoded 5' primer and a J-beta primer mix. TCRdb reprocessed the 5' RACE reads with MiXCR, giving one entry per CDR3 protein. Of some 1.6 million distinct CDR3 sequences listed, about 31% were seen once; the top ten hold about 11%. The specimen sequenced was blood. The receptors stem from a young woman in good health.

The CDR3 reads CASRALSEQYF. CDR3 nucleotides: TGTGCCAGCAGGGCCCTCTCCGAGCAGTACTTC. The rearrangement joins TRBV6-6 to TRBJ2-7; D is undetermined. V was clipped by 6 bases and J by 6 bases, with 9 bases between them. Germline V gene sequence: CDR1 MNHNY, CDR2 SVGAGI (reference sequence). This CDR3 region has 11 residues.

A few counts support this clonotype. This sequence joins TRBV10-3 and TRBJ2-5; 10 bases match TRBD2. Per the germline V gene, CDR1 is ENHRY and CDR2 is SYGVKD. V gave up 2 bases and J gave up 1 base; unmatched junction bases: 1. This CDR3 comprises 15 residues. The CDR3 is CAISEPSGGQETQYF. The DNA of the CDR3 is TGTGCCATCAGTGAGCCTAGCGGGGGCCAAGAGACCCAGTACTTC.

Points on this clonotype: Possible read error: a much larger clone is one base away. V gene TRBV20-1 combines with J gene TRBJ2-5; weak D call: TRBD1 (5 bases). The CDR3 covers 11 residues. From germline, CDR1 is DFQATT and CDR2 SNEGSKA (reference sequence). V shed 7 bases and J shed 5 bases, with 11 bases lying between them. CDR3 sequence reads: CSVRVGETQYF. The CDR3 region has the DNA TGCAGTGTCAGGGTAGGGGAGACCCAGTACTTC.

J is TRBJ1-4 and V is TRBV5-1, with D hard to call. Germline V lookup: CDR1 SGHRS, CDR2 YFSETQ. Between the trimmed V and J ends, which lost 4 bases and 2 bases, there was a span of 9 bases. The CDR3 has 14 amino acids. CDR3 loop: CASSPGFTNEKLFF. CDR3 nucleotide sequence: TGCGCCAGCAGCCCGGGATTCACTAATGAAAAACTGTTTTTT.

The sample holds a few counts of this clonotype. This chain uses TRBV12-3 or TRBV12-4 with TRBJ1-1, with no clear D. The CDR3 loop spans 10 amino acids. The V end lost 6 bases, the J end lost 6 bases, and 5 bases lay between the germline ends. CDR3 in amino acids: CASRRSEAFF. The CDR3, as DNA: TGTGCCAGCAGGAGGTCTGAAGCTTTCTTT.

The chain couples TRBV14 to TRBJ2-5; the D gene is possibly TRBD1 (6 bases). The CDR3 is 15 residues long. V was shortened by 5 bases and J by 4 bases, with 17 bases between the two germline ends. Germline assignment: CDR1 SGHDN and CDR2 FVKESK. The DNA of the CDR3 is TGTGCCAGCAGCTTGGCCGGGACACCGGGAGAGACCCAGTACTTC. Translating gives CASSLAGTPGETQYF.

The rearrangement links TRBV6-1 to TRBJ1-5; weak D call: TRBD1 (6 bases). Trimming shortened V by 6 bases and J by 10 bases, and 16 bases separated the two germline ends. Per the germline V gene, CDR1 is MNHNS and CDR2 is SASEGT. The CDR3 runs to 13 residues. Here the CDR3 DNA reads TGTGCCAGCAGCGACAGGAGGCTGGAACCCCAGCATTTT. As protein: CASSDRRLEPQHF.

This clonotype was observed at least ten times. This chain joins TRBV29-1 and TRBJ2-7; D is unclear. This CDR3 comprises 14 residues. Germline CDR1 and CDR2: SQVTM and ANQGSEA. Trimming took off 0 bases at V and 3 bases at J, with 12 bases between the two ends. CDR3 DNA: TGCAGCGTTGAAGATCAAAACAGCTACTACGAGCAGTACTTC. Its protein is CSVEDQNSYYEQYF.

V and J are TRBV10-1 and TRBJ2-3; 7 bases are shared with TRBD2. Germline trimming cut 2 bases from V and 3 bases from J; bases unmatched to any gene: 5. Germline-derived CDR1 and CDR2 are WNHNN and SYGVQD (reference sequence). The CDR3 has 15 amino acids. CDR3 DNA: TGCGCCAGCAGTGAGCCCGCGGGAGCGACAGATACGCAGTATTTT. Its translation is CASSEPAGATDTQYF.

This clonotype was detected a few times. The rearrangement uses TRBV20-1 and TRBJ1-2; D perhaps matches TRBD1 (5 bases). The CDR3 has 15 amino acids. Germline lookup yields CDR1 DFQATT and CDR2 SNEGSKA (reference sequence). Trimming removed 1 base at V and 1 base at J, with 13 bases between. CDR3 loop: CSARAGTGFNYGYTF. Written as DNA, the CDR3 is TGCAGTGCTAGAGCCGGGACGGGTTTTAACTATGGCTACACCTTC.

V is TRBV5-1 and J is TRBJ2-1, with a tentative D call TRBD2 (6 bases). Germline CDR1 and CDR2: SGHRS and YFSETQ. Between the trimmed V and J ends, which lost 2 bases and 6 bases, there was a span of 12 bases. This CDR3 comprises 14 residues. The CDR3 loop is CASSLSGWGNEQFF. The DNA for the CDR3 is TGCGCCAGCAGCTTAAGCGGGTGGGGCAATGAGCAGTTCTTC.

This clonotype was seen many times. This chain links TRBV4-2 with TRBJ2-7; no clear D gene. Germline V lookup: CDR1 LGHNA, CDR2 YNFKEQ. The V end lost 0 bases, the J end lost 7 bases, and 13 bases lay between the germline ends. CDR3 length equals 14 residues. DNA of the CDR3: TGTGCCAGCAGCCAAGATGTTGTGGGGTGGGAGCAGTACTTC. It yields the protein CASSQDVVGWEQYF.